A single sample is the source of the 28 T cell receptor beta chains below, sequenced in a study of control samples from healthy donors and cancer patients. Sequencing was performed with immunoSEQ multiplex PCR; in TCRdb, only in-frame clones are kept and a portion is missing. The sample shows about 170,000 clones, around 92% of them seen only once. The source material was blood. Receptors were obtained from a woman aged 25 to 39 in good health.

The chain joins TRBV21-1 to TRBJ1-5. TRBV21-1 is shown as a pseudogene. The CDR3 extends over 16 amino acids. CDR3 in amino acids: CASSKDGGPHNQPQHF. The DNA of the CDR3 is TGTGCCAGCAGCAAAGATGGGGGGCCCCACAATCAGCCCCAGCATTTT.

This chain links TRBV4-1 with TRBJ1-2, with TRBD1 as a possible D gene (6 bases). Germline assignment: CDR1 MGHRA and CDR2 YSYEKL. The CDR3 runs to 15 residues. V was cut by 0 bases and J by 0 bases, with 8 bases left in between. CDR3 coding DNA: TGCGCCAGCAGCCAAGAAGCAGGGGCTAACTATGGCTACACCTTC. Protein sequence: CASSQEAGANYGYTF.

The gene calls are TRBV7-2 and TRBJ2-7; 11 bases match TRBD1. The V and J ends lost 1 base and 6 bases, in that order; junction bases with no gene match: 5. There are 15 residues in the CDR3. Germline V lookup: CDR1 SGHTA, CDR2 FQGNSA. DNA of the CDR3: TGTGCCAGCAGCTTAGGGGGGACAGGGGGTTTCGAGCAGTACTTC. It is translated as CASSLGGTGGFEQYF.

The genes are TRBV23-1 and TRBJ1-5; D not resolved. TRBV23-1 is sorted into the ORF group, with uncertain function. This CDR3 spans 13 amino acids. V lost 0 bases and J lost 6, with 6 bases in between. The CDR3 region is CASSQSVSQPQHF. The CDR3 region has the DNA TGCGCCAGCAGTCAATCCGTTTCTCAGCCCCAGCATTTT.

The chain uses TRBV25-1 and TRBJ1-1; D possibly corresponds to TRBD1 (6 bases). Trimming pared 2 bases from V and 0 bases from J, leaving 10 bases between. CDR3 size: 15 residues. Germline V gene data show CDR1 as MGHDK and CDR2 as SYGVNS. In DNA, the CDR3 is TGTGCCAGCAGTGAAATGGGGGCCATGAACACTGAAGCTTTCTTT. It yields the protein CASSEMGAMNTEAFF. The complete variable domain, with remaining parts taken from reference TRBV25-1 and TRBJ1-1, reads EADIYQTPRYLVIGTGKKITLECSQTMGHDKMYWYQQDPGMELHLIHYSYGVNSTEKGDLSSESTVSRIRTEHFPLTLESARPSHTSQYLCASSEMGAMNTEAFFGQGTRLTVV.

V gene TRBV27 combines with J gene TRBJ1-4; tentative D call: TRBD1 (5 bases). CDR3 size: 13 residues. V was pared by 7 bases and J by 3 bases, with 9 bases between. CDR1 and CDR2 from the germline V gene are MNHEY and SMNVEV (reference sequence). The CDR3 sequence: CASTRGPNEKLFF. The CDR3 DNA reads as TGTGCCAGCACCCGGGGACCTAATGAAAAACTGTTTTTT.

CDR3 nucleotides: TGTGCCAGCAGCTTAGCGGGAGGCCCGAACACCGGGGAGCTGTTTTTT. As protein: CASSLAGGPNTGELFF. The chain combines TRBV7-2 with TRBJ2-2; possible D gene TRBD2, 6 bases. Between the trimmed V and J ends, which lost 0 bases and 0 bases, there was a span of 8 bases. The CDR3 sequence is 16 residues long. The germline V gene encodes CDR1 SGHTA and CDR2 FQGNSA. Based on the CDR3 plus reference TRBV7-2 and TRBJ2-2, the full variable domain is GAGVSQSPSNKVTEKGKDVELRCDPISGHTALYWYRQSLGQGLEFLIYFQGNSAPDKSGLPSDRFSAERTGGSVSTLTIQRTQQEDSAVYLCASSLAGGPNTGELFFGEGSRLTVL.

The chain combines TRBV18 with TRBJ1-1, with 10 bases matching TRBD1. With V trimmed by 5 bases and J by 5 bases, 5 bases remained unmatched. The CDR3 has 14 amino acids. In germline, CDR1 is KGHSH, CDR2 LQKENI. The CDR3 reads CASSLPGQGTEAFF. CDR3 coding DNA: TGTGCCAGCTCATTACCGGGACAGGGGACTGAAGCTTTCTTT.

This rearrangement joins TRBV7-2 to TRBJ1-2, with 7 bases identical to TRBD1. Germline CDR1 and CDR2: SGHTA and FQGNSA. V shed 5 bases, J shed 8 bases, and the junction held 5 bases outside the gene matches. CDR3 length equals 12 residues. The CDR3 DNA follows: TGTGCCAGCAGCCTAACAGGGGTCGGCTACACCTTC. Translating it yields CASSLTGVGYTF.

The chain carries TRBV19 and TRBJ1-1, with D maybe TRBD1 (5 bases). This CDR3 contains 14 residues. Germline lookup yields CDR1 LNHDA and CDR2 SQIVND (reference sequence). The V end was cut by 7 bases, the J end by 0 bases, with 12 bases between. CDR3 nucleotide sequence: TGTGCCAGTACCCCGGGACCAATGAACACTGAAGCTTTCTTT. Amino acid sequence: CASTPGPMNTEAFF.

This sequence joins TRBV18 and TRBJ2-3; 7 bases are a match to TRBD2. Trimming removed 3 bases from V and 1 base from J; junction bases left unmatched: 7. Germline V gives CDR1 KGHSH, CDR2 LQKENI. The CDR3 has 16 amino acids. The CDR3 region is CASSPSLTSGTDTQYF. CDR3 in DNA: TGTGCCAGCTCACCTAGTTTAACTAGCGGCACAGATACGCAGTATTTT.

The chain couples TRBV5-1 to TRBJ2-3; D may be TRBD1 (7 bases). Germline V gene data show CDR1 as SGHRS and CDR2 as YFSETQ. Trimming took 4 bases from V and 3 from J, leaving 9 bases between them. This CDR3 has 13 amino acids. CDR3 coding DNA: TGCGCCAGCAGCCCAGGGGGGACAGATACGCAGTATTTT. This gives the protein CASSPGGTDTQYF.

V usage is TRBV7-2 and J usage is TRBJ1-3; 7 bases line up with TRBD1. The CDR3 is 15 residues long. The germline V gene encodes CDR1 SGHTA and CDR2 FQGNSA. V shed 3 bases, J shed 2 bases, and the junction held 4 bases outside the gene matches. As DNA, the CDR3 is TGTGCCAGCAGCTTCAGGGGGGCGCCTGGAAACACCATATATTTT. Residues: CASSFRGAPGNTIYF.

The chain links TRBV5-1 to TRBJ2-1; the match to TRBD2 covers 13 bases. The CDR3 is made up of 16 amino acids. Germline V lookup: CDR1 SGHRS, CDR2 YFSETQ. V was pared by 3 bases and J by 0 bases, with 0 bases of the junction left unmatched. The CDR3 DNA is TGCGCCAGCAGCTGGACTAGCGGGAGCTCCTACAATGAGCAGTTCTTC. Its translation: CASSWTSGSSYNEQFF.

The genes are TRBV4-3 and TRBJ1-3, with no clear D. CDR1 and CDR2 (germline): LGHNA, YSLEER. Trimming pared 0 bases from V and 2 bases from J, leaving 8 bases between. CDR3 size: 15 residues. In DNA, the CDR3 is TGCGCCAGCAGCCAAGACGGGGTGGCTGGAAACACCATATATTTT. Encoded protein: CASSQDGVAGNTIYF.

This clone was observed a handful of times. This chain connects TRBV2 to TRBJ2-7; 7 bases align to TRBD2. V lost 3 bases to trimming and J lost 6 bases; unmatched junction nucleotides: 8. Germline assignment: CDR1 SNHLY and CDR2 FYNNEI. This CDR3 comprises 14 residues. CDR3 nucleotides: TGTGCCAGCAGTGAGAGGAGCGGGACTGGCGAGCAGTACTTC. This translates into CASSERSGTGEQYF.

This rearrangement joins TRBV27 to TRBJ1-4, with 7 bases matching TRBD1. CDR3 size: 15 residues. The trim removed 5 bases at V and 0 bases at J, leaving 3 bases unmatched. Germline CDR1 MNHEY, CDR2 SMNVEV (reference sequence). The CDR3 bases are TGTGCCAGCAGTGCCGACAGGGCAACTAATGAAAAACTGTTTTTT. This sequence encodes CASSADRATNEKLFF.

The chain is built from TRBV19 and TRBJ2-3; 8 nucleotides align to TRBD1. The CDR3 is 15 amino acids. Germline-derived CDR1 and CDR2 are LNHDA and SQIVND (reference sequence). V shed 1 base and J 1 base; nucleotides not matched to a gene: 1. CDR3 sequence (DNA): TGTGCCAGTAGTATAGGGACAGGGCGCACAGATACGCAGTATTTT. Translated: CASSIGTGRTDTQYF.

This CDR3 is CASSAPGQGHTEAFF. CDR3 in DNA: TGTGCCAGTAGTGCTCCCGGACAGGGGCACACTGAAGCTTTCTTT. The chain couples TRBV19 to TRBJ1-1; 9 positions match TRBD1. Germline V gene data show CDR1 as LNHDA and CDR2 as SQIVND (reference sequence). Trimming at V came to 5 bases and at J to 3 bases, leaving 7 bases not matched to a gene. This CDR3 region has 15 residues.

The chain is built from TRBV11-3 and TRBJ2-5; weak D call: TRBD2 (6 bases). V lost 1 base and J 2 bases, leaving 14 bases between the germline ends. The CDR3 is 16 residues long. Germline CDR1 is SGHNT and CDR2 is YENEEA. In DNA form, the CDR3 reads TGTGCCAGCAGCTTAGGAGTAGGAGGGATTCAAGAGACCCAGTACTTC. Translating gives CASSLGVGGIQETQYF. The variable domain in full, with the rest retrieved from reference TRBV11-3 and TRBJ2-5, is EAGVVQSPRYKIIEKKQPVAFWCNPISGHNTLYWYLQNLGQGPELLIRYENEEAVDDSQLPKDRFSAERLKGVDSTLKIQPAELGDSAVYLCASSLGVGGIQETQYFGPGTRLLVL.

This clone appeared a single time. Here the CDR3 DNA reads TGTGCCAGCAGTTACGTACCCTATGGCTACACCTTC. Protein sequence: CASSYVPYGYTF. This chain links TRBV6-2 or TRBV6-3 with TRBJ1-2, with unresolved D. The length of the CDR3 is 12 residues. CDR1 and CDR2 from the germline V gene are MNHEY and SVGEGT. The V end was cut by 2 bases, the J end by 4 bases, with 5 bases between.

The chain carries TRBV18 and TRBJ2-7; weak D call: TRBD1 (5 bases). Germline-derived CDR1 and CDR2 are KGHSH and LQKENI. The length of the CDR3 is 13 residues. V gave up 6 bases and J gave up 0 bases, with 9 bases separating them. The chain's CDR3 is CASSETDSYEQYF. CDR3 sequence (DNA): TGTGCCAGCTCCGAGACAGACTCCTACGAGCAGTACTTC.

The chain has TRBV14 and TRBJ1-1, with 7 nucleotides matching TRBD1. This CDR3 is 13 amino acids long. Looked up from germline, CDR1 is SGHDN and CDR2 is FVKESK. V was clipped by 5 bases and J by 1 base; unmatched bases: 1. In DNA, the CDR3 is TGTGCCAGCAGCTGGACAGGGAACACTGAAGCTTTCTTT. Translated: CASSWTGNTEAFF. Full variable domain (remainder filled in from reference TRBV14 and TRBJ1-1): EAGVTQFPSHSVIEKGQTVTLRCDPISGHDNLYWYRRVMGKEIKFLLHFVKESKQDESGMPNNRFLAERTGGTYSTLKVQPAELEDSGVYFCASSWTGNTEAFFGQGTRLTVV.

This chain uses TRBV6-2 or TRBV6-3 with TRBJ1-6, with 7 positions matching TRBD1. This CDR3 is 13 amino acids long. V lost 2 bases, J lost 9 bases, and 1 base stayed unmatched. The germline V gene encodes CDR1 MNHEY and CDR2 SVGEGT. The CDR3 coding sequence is TGTGCCAGCAGTTACCGGACAGGTTCACCCCTCCACTTT. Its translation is CASSYRTGSPLHF.

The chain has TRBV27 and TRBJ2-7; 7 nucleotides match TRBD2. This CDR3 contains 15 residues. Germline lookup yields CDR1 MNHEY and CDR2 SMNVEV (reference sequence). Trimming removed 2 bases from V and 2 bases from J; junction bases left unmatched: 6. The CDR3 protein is CASSLNPSGTYEQYF. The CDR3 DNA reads TGTGCCAGCAGTTTAAACCCTAGCGGAACCTACGAGCAGTACTTC.

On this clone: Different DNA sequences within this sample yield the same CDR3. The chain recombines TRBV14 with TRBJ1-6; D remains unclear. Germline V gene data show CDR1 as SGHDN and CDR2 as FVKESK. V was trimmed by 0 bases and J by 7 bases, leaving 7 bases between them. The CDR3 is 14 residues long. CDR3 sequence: CASSQDRINSPLHF. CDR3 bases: TGTGCCAGCAGCCAAGATCGGATCAATTCACCCCTCCACTTT.

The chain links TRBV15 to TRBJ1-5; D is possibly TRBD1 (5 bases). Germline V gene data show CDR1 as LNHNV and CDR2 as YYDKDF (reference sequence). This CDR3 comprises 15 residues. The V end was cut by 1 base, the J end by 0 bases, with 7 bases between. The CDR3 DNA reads TGTGCCACCAGCAGAGGGAGGGGTAGCAATCAGCCCCAGCATTTT. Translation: CATSRGRGSNQPQHF.

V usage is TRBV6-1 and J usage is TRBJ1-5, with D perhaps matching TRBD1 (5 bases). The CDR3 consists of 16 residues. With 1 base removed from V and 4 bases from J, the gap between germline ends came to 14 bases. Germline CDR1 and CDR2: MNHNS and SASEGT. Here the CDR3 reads CASSEGFGGRNQPQHF. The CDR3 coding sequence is TGTGCCAGCAGTGAAGGATTTGGGGGAAGGAATCAGCCCCAGCATTTT.